The 27 T cell receptor beta chains below all came from one sample that was sequenced in a study of blood T cell repertoires in COVID-19. Assay used: immunoSEQ multiplex PCR; TCRdb lists only in-frame clones, some missing. The sample contains nearly 80,000 clones, roughly 84% of which appear only once. Sequenced material: peripheral blood. All receptors derive from a man between 50 and 59 years old with acute or convalescent COVID-19.

In this sample, this clone turned up a few times. CDR3 in amino acids: CASSFSQNYGYTF. The CDR3 DNA reads as TGTGCCAGCAGCTTTTCCCAAAACTATGGCTACACCTTC. This chain connects TRBV7-9 to TRBJ1-2; D is uncertain. Trimming cost V 3 bases and J 2 bases, with 7 bases left between them. Per germline, CDR1 SEHNR and CDR2 FQNEAQ (reference sequence). There are 13 residues in the CDR3.

The chain has TRBV6-4 and TRBJ2-2; 9 nucleotides align to TRBD2. This CDR3 spans 15 amino acids. CDR1 and CDR2 (germline): MRHNA, SNTAGT. With V trimmed by 5 bases and J by 2 bases, 3 bases remained unmatched. Here the CDR3 reads CASSPSGINTGELFF. CDR3 in DNA: TGTGCCAGCAGTCCTAGCGGGATTAACACCGGGGAGCTGTTTTTT.

This clone appeared a few times. V gene TRBV7-2 combines with J gene TRBJ1-5; D call uncertain. Per the germline V gene, CDR1 is SGHTA and CDR2 is FQGNSA. CDR3 length equals 13 residues. V lost 5 bases to trimming and J lost 3 bases, with 8 bases between them. CDR3 sequence reads: CASSGQVNQPQHF. The CDR3 nucleotides are TGTGCCAGCAGCGGCCAGGTCAATCAGCCCCAGCATTTT.

This clone has a single count. The rearrangement uses TRBV7-9 and TRBJ2-7, with TRBD1 as a possible D gene (6 bases). CDR1 is SEHNR and CDR2 is FQNEAQ in the germline V gene (reference sequence). The length of the CDR3 is 16 residues. V lost 2 bases to trimming and J lost 0 bases, with 14 bases between them. CDR3 region: CASSLSLRRGSYEQYF. The CDR3 DNA follows: TGTGCCAGCAGCTTATCCCTCCGCAGGGGCTCCTACGAGCAGTACTTC.

In this sample, this clone turned up a few times. The chain couples TRBV24-1 to TRBJ2-7; TRBD1 agrees at 10 bases. In germline, CDR1 is KGHDR, CDR2 SFDVKD. V shed 9 bases, J shed 4 bases, and the junction held 5 bases outside the gene matches. The CDR3 length is 13 residues. The CDR3: CATSRTGGYEQYF. The CDR3 DNA follows: TGTGCCACCTCCCGGACAGGGGGGTACGAGCAGTACTTC.

This clone appeared once. This chain links TRBV14 with TRBJ1-1; no clear D. V was trimmed by 4 bases and J by 1 base, leaving 13 bases between them. Germline V gene lookup returns CDR1 SGHDN and CDR2 FVKESK. The CDR3 spans 15 residues. The CDR3 is CASSPRRVPNTEAFF. In DNA, the CDR3 is TGTGCCAGCAGCCCTCGCCGGGTTCCGAACACTGAAGCTTTCTTT.

V gene TRBV11-1 combines with J gene TRBJ1-1; D may be TRBD1 (6 bases). Germline values: CDR1 SGHAT, CDR2 FQDESV (reference sequence). V lost 1 base and J 5 bases, leaving 14 bases between the germline ends. The length of the CDR3 is 15 residues. Here the CDR3 DNA reads TGTGCCAGCAGCTTAGATACGGTCAGGGGTACTGAAGCTTTCTTT. Protein: CASSLDTVRGTEAFF.

This chain uses TRBV12-3 or TRBV12-4 with TRBJ1-2; no reliable D call. The CDR3 has 13 residues. The germline V and J ends were trimmed by 0 bases and 4 bases, with 6 bases remaining between them. CDR3 sequence (DNA): TGTGCCAGCAGTTTAGCACAGTTCTATGGCTACACCTTC. Its protein is CASSLAQFYGYTF.

The chain carries TRBV5-1 and TRBJ2-3, with D unclear. The ends were cut back, 0 bases at V and 5 bases at J, with 10 bases in the middle. Per germline, CDR1 SGHRS and CDR2 YFSETQ. This CDR3 is 14 amino acids long. CDR3 protein: CASSLVSSIDTQYF. The CDR3 region has the DNA TGCGCCAGCAGCTTGGTTTCGAGTATAGATACGCAGTATTTT. The full variable domain, with the rest looked up from reference TRBV5-1 and TRBJ2-3, is KAGVTQTPRYLIKTRGQQVTLSCSPISGHRSVSWYQQTPGQGLQFLFEYFSETQRNKGNFPGRFSGRQFSNSRSEMNVSTLELGDSALYLCASSLVSSIDTQYFGPGTRLTVL.

This clone was seen only a few times. The chain uses TRBV27 and TRBJ2-7; 7 bases match TRBD1. V lost 6 bases and J lost 2; bases outside the gene matches: 10. The germline CDR1 and CDR2 sequences are MNHEY and SMNVEV (reference sequence). The CDR3 is 15 amino acids. CDR3 nucleotide sequence: TGTGCCAGCAGACCCGGGACAGATCCAGCCTACGAGCAGTACTTC. Its protein is CASRPGTDPAYEQYF.

This chain uses TRBV28 with TRBJ1-1; 8 bases line up with TRBD1. Looked up from germline, CDR1 is MDHEN and CDR2 is SYDVKM. V shed 1 base, J shed 5 bases, and the junction held 3 bases outside the gene matches. This CDR3 comprises 14 residues. The CDR3 bases are TGTGCCAGCAGTTTATTTCAGGGGGCGACTGAAGCTTTCTTT. It translates to CASSLFQGATEAFF. Full variable domain (rest looked up from reference TRBV28 and TRBJ1-1): DVKVTQSSRYLVKRTGEKVFLECVQDMDHENMFWYRQDPGLGLRLIYFSYDVKMKEKGDIPEGYSVSREKKERFSLILESASTNQTSMYLCASSLFQGATEAFFGQGTRLTVV.

This clone has more than one count but fewer than ten. The genes are TRBV10-3 and TRBJ2-3, with 10 positions matching TRBD1. Trimming cost V 10 bases and J 0 bases; bases outside gene matches: 4. Per the germline V gene, CDR1 is ENHRY and CDR2 is SYGVKD. The CDR3 loop spans 14 amino acids. The CDR3 loop reads CASSGQGSTDTQYF. The CDR3 region has the DNA TGTGCCAGCTCGGGACAGGGGAGCACAGATACGCAGTATTTT.

This chain connects TRBV6-2 or TRBV6-3 to TRBJ1-5; D is possibly TRBD1 (5 bases). Trimming removed 2 bases from V and 3 bases from J, with 17 bases in between. The CDR3 contains 17 residues. Germline values: CDR1 MNHEY, CDR2 SVGEGT. CDR3 in amino acids: CASSYAAPAGPNQPQHF. DNA for the CDR3: TGTGCCAGCAGTTACGCGGCCCCGGCAGGGCCCAATCAGCCCCAGCATTTT.

The CDR3 spells CASSLTARGQSPQHF. The CDR3 nucleotides read TGCGCCAGCAGCCTGACAGCAAGGGGACAGAGCCCCCAGCATTTT. The gene calls are TRBV5-1 and TRBJ1-5; TRBD1 agrees at 7 bases. The V gene's germline CDR1 is SGHRS and CDR2 YFSETQ. CDR3 length: 15 amino acids. V trimming: 4 bases; J trimming: 10 bases; junction bases outside the gene matches: 14.

The chain uses TRBV27 and TRBJ1-2, with 9 bases matching TRBD1. V lost 5 bases, J lost 4 bases, and 5 bases stayed unmatched. The CDR3 has 14 residues. Germline-derived CDR1 and CDR2 are MNHEY and SMNVEV (reference sequence). The CDR3 loop is CASSRDRVSYGYTF. The CDR3 region has the DNA TGTGCCAGCAGTCGGGACAGGGTATCCTATGGCTACACCTTC.

The chain employs TRBV6-5 and TRBJ2-7; 11 bases are shared with TRBD1. Germline V gene lookup returns CDR1 MNHEY and CDR2 SVGAGI. Trimming removed 6 bases from V and 6 bases from J; junction bases left unmatched: 10. The CDR3 has 15 amino acids. CDR3 sequence reads: CASSQAGTGGFEQYF. For the CDR3, the DNA is TGTGCCAGCAGCCAAGCGGGGACAGGGGGTTTCGAGCAGTACTTC.

The V call is TRBV3-1 (or the pseudogene TRBV3-2), the J call TRBJ1-2, with D unclear. CDR1 and CDR2 from the germline V gene are LGHDT and YNNKEL (reference sequence). This CDR3 region has 15 residues. Trimming took 4 bases from V and 0 from J, leaving 12 bases between them. The CDR3 here is CASSRQSGANYGYTF. The DNA for the CDR3 is TGTGCCAGCAGCCGGCAATCGGGAGCTAACTATGGCTACACCTTC.

This clone was counted a few times. DNA for the CDR3: TGCGCCAGCAGCTTGGGGGACAGATCCTATAATTCACCCCTCCACTTT. Encoded protein: CASSLGDRSYNSPLHF. The chain uses TRBV5-1 and TRBJ1-6, with 7 bases fitting TRBD1. This CDR3 has 16 amino acids. Germline V gene sequence: CDR1 SGHRS, CDR2 YFSETQ. Losses at the gene ends were 0 bases for V and 1 base for J; bases not matched to a gene: 1.

V and J are TRBV5-5 and TRBJ2-7; 11 nucleotides align to TRBD2. The CDR3 loop spans 15 amino acids. Germline V gene data show CDR1 as SGHKS and CDR2 as YYEKEE (reference sequence). V lost 3 bases, J lost 7 bases, and 9 bases stayed unmatched. The chain's CDR3 is CASSWGLAGGREQYF. CDR3 coding DNA: TGTGCCAGCAGCTGGGGTCTAGCGGGGGGCCGGGAGCAGTACTTC.

The chain is built from TRBV28 and TRBJ1-5; D is unresolved. V lost 7 bases to trimming and J lost 1 base, with 14 bases between them. CDR1 and CDR2 from the germline V gene are MDHEN and SYDVKM. The CDR3 has 15 residues. The CDR3 DNA reads TGTGCCAGCACCCCCGGAGGGCCGAGCAATCAGCCCCAGCATTTT. Protein: CASTPGGPSNQPQHF.

This rearrangement joins TRBV18 to TRBJ1-2, with D unclear. CDR1 and CDR2 from the germline V gene are KGHSH and LQKENI. The length of the CDR3 is 14 residues. V dropped 1 base and J dropped 6 bases, with 12 bases sitting between them. The CDR3 DNA is TGTGCCAGCTCACCACGGGCTTCTTATGATGGCTACACCTTC. It specifies CASSPRASYDGYTF.

This clone was observed a single time. The V call is TRBV29-1, the J call TRBJ2-2; possible D gene TRBD2, 6 bases. CDR3 size: 15 residues. Trimming removed 5 bases at V and 4 bases at J, with 17 bases between. Germline values: CDR1 SQVTM, CDR2 ANQGSEA. The CDR3 is CSVKFPGESTGELFF. The CDR3 DNA reads TGCAGCGTTAAGTTCCCGGGGGAGTCCACCGGGGAGCTGTTTTTT.

The gene calls are TRBV6-5 and TRBJ1-2; D ambiguous. The CDR3 extends over 16 amino acids. V dropped 2 bases and J dropped 7 bases, with 20 bases sitting between them. Germline lookup yields CDR1 MNHEY and CDR2 SVGAGI. The CDR3 DNA reads as TGTGCCAGCAGTTACGCGGGTATGAGGGCGGAGGCTGGCTACACCTTC. Amino acid sequence: CASSYAGMRAEAGYTF.

V and J are TRBV5-1 and TRBJ2-5, with 7 bases that match TRBD1. J was trimmed by 4 bases and V by 5 bases; bases with no gene match: 8. The CDR3 is made up of 14 amino acids. Germline assignment: CDR1 SGHRS and CDR2 YFSETQ. The CDR3 loop reads CASSSDRAGETQYF. CDR3 bases: TGCGCCAGCAGTTCCGACAGGGCGGGAGAGACCCAGTACTTC.

The chain uses TRBV21-1 and TRBJ1-1. TRBV21-1 is a pseudogene. The CDR3 contains 12 residues. Written as DNA, the CDR3 is TGTGCCAGCACATCGGGGGGCACTGAAGCTTTCTTT. Protein product: CASTSGGTEAFF.

V is TRBV24-1 and J is TRBJ1-1, with D unresolved. Germline V gene lookup returns CDR1 KGHDR and CDR2 SFDVKD. Deletions cut 4 bases from V and 5 bases from J, with 7 bases between. The CDR3 has 12 residues. For the CDR3, the DNA is TGTGCCACCAGTGACCCCGGGACTGAAGCTTTCTTT. It translates to CATSDPGTEAFF.

The J gene is TRBJ1-1, the V gene TRBV24-1; 8 bases agree with TRBD1. The CDR3 totals 13 residues. Trimming took 9 bases from V and 1 from J; bases not matched to a gene: 3. The germline V gene has CDR1 KGHDR and CDR2 SFDVKD. The DNA for the CDR3 is TGTGCCACCCAAGGACAGGGGAACACTGAAGCTTTCTTT. Translating gives CATQGQGNTEAFF.